Following are 3 T cell receptor beta chains from one sample sequenced in a study of OX40 agonist ivuxolimab in advanced cancers. Measured with immunoSEQ multiplex PCR; TCRdb has only the in-frame clones, and not every one. The sample shows some 98,000 clones, about 92% of them seen only once. The source material was CD4+ or CD8+ T cells sorted from blood, sampled in a trial of the OX40 agonist ivuxolimab. The origin of the receptors is an adult with an advanced solid tumor such as melanoma, head and neck, liver or kidney cancer.

This sequence joins TRBV30 and TRBJ1-2; D is undetermined. The CDR3 consists of 12 residues. V shed 4 bases and J shed 8 bases, with 14 bases lying between them. CDR1 and CDR2 from the germline V gene are GTSNPN and SVGIG (reference sequence). In DNA, the CDR3 is TGTGCCTGGAAACACGGAGGAGGAGGCTACACCTTC. Translating it yields CAWKHGGGGYTF.

This chain uses TRBV2 with TRBJ1-5, with unresolved D. With 3 bases removed from V and 3 bases from J, the gap between germline ends came to 6 bases. CDR1 SNHLY and CDR2 FYNNEI come from the germline V gene. This CDR3 comprises 13 residues. The CDR3 bases are TGTGCCAGCAGTGACAGATTCAATCAGCCCCAGCATTTT. Amino acid sequence: CASSDRFNQPQHF.

CDR3 sequence: CASSSSRGGQFQETQYF. CDR3 nucleotide sequence: TGTGCCAGCAGCTCGTCACGGGGGGGCCAATTTCAGGAGACCCAGTACTTC. The chain joins TRBV7-9 to TRBJ2-5, with 8 bases identical to TRBD2. The CDR3 has 17 amino acids. Germline assignment: CDR1 SEHNR and CDR2 FQNEAQ (reference sequence). V shed 4 bases, J shed 5 bases, and the junction held 15 bases outside the gene matches.